These 14 T cell receptor beta chains were sequenced from one sample in a study of cytomegalovirus exposure and HLA in healthy donors (TCRdb year 2017). The library relied on the immunoSEQ multiplex PCR assay. The immuneACCESS repertoire file appears here via TCRdb, limited to in-frame rearrangements. These files lack a portion of the clones; in checked studies, under half of the deficit traces to unresolved V genes, and the cause of the others is not known. The sample table holds about 98,000 clones, of which around 96% were seen once. The ten largest clones take up 0.89% of the sample. Sequencing used PBMCs. The receptors originated from a woman aged 18-35 years in good health and CMV-seronegative.

The chain uses TRBV13 and TRBJ2-3, with D unclear. Germline values: CDR1 PRHDT, CDR2 FYEKMQ (reference sequence). With 7 bases removed from V and 4 bases from J, the gap between germline ends came to 9 bases. CDR3 size: 12 residues. For the CDR3, the DNA is TGTGCCAGCACCCGTTCGGCAGATACGCAGTATTTT. This translates into CASTRSADTQYF. The variable domain in full, completed from reference TRBV13 and TRBJ2-3, reads AAGVIQSPRHLIKEKRETATLKCYPIPRHDTVYWYQQGPGQDPQFLISFYEKMQSDKGSIPDRFSAQQFSDYHSELNMSSLELGDSALYFCASTRSADTQYFGPGTRLTVL.

This chain links TRBV4-2 with TRBJ2-7, with D possibly matching TRBD2 (6 bases). V was clipped by 0 bases and J by 4 bases, with 13 bases between them. CDR3 length: 15 amino acids. CDR1 and CDR2 from the germline V gene are LGHNA and YNFKEQ. CDR3 protein: CASSQDRWAGYEQYF. In nucleotides, the CDR3 is TGTGCCAGCAGCCAAGATAGGTGGGCGGGGTACGAGCAGTACTTC.

The chain uses TRBV29-1 and TRBJ2-3; D perhaps matches TRBD1 (6 bases). This CDR3 region has 12 residues. Looked up from germline, CDR1 is SQVTM and CDR2 is ANQGSEA. Trimming shortened V by 6 bases and J by 1 base, and 8 bases separated the two germline ends. The CDR3 DNA sequence: TGCAGCGTCGGACAGCGCACAGATACGCAGTATTTT. Translated: CSVGQRTDTQYF.

The chain uses TRBV19 and TRBJ2-3; D gene uncertain. Germline V gene sequence: CDR1 LNHDA, CDR2 SQIVND (reference sequence). The V and J ends lost 5 bases and 3 bases respectively, with 12 bases between them. The CDR3 is 14 amino acids. The CDR3, as DNA: TGTGCCAGTAGTGGCCTGCCGCAAACAGATACGCAGTATTTT. The encoded protein is CASSGLPQTDTQYF.

The V call is TRBV4-3, the J call TRBJ1-1; D remains unclear. The germline V gene has CDR1 LGHNA and CDR2 YSLEER. The V gene lost 2 bases and the J gene lost 3 bases, with 7 bases spanning the gap. The CDR3 loop spans 13 amino acids. In DNA, the CDR3 is TGCGCCAGCAGCCAAAGCGAAGACACTGAAGCTTTCTTT. Protein: CASSQSEDTEAFF.

The CDR3 DNA reads as TGTGCCAGCAGGTTACAGGGGGGCGGTTGGTTCGAGCAGTACTTC. Its translation: CASRLQGGGWFEQYF. The genes are TRBV7-2 and TRBJ2-7; 8 nucleotides align to TRBD1. The CDR3 runs to 15 residues. Germline CDR1 SGHTA, CDR2 FQGNSA. V shed 6 bases and J 6 bases; nucleotides not matched to a gene: 13. Together with reference TRBV7-2 and TRBJ2-7, the CDR3 gives the full variable domain: GAGVSQSPSNKVTEKGKDVELRCDPISGHTALYWYRQSLGQGLEFLIYFQGNSAPDKSGLPSDRFSAERTGGSVSTLTIQRTQQEDSAVYLCASRLQGGGWFEQYFGPGTRLTVT.

The chain joins TRBV5-4 to TRBJ2-3; D perhaps matches TRBD2 (7 bases). Germline V gene sequence: CDR1 SGHNT, CDR2 YYREEE (reference sequence). The CDR3 contains 15 residues. V was clipped by 2 bases and J by 4 bases, with 14 bases between them. The CDR3 nucleotides are TGTGCCAGCAGCTTTTGGGGCGGGGGCCCAGATACGCAGTATTTT. Protein sequence: CASSFWGGGPDTQYF.

CDR3 DNA sequence: TGCGCCAGCAGCTTGGCCGAAAACCAAGGGGCCGGGGAGCTGTTTTTT. Its translation is CASSLAENQGAGELFF. This chain joins TRBV5-1 and TRBJ2-2; a weak D match, TRBD1 (5 bases). Deletions cut 0 bases from V and 6 bases from J, with 15 bases between. CDR1 is SGHRS, CDR2 YFSETQ, per germline. This CDR3 has 16 amino acids. Supplemented by reference TRBV5-1 and TRBJ2-2, the full variable domain reads KAGVTQTPRYLIKTRGQQVTLSCSPISGHRSVSWYQQTPGQGLQFLFEYFSETQRNKGNFPGRFSGRQFSNSRSEMNVSTLELGDSALYLCASSLAENQGAGELFFGEGSRLTVL.

The chain uses TRBV12-5 and TRBJ2-7; weak D call: TRBD1 (6 bases). Germline V lookup: CDR1 LGHNT, CDR2 FRNRAP. The length of the CDR3 is 12 residues. V gave up 6 bases and J gave up 5 bases, with 11 bases separating them. The CDR3 nucleotides are TGTGCTAGTGGGGCACAGGGTAACGAGCAGTACTTC. It translates to CASGAQGNEQYF.

This chain links TRBV6-6 with TRBJ2-1, with TRBD1 identical over 9 bases. The CDR3 is made up of 13 amino acids. The germline CDR1 and CDR2 sequences are MNHNY and SVGAGI (reference sequence). Trimming removed 7 bases from V and 6 bases from J; junction bases left unmatched: 4. The CDR3 DNA reads as TGTGCCAGCACCCTGACAGGGGGCAATGAGCAGTTCTTC. It codes for CASTLTGGNEQFF.

The chain is built from TRBV14 and TRBJ2-7; D gene ambiguous. The CDR3 runs 13 residues. Germline CDR1 SGHDN, CDR2 FVKESK. V was pared by 4 bases and J by 3 bases, with 10 bases between. DNA for the CDR3: TGTGCCAGCAGCCTAAGACTGAACTACGAGCAGTACTTC. Translating gives CASSLRLNYEQYF.

The chain couples TRBV5-1 to TRBJ1-1, with 9 bases identical to TRBD1. Germline loops: CDR1 SGHRS, CDR2 YFSETQ. With V trimmed by 4 bases and J by 2 bases, 12 bases remained unmatched. The CDR3 contains 17 residues. CDR3 in amino acids: CASSGPGTGSFNTEAFF. CDR3 sequence (DNA): TGCGCCAGCAGCGGACCCGGGACAGGGTCTTTTAACACTGAAGCTTTCTTT. Full variable domain (remainder filled in from reference TRBV5-1 and TRBJ1-1): KAGVTQTPRYLIKTRGQQVTLSCSPISGHRSVSWYQQTPGQGLQFLFEYFSETQRNKGNFPGRFSGRQFSNSRSEMNVSTLELGDSALYLCASSGPGTGSFNTEAFFGQGTRLTVV.

This sequence joins TRBV19 and TRBJ2-2; a possible D gene is TRBD1 (6 bases). The CDR3 runs 13 residues. Germline-derived CDR1 and CDR2 are LNHDA and SQIVND (reference sequence). Trimming removed 7 bases at V and 7 bases at J, with 13 bases between. CDR3 loop: CASIGGLGGELFF. The CDR3 DNA is TGTGCCAGTATTGGGGGCCTTGGCGGGGAGCTGTTTTTT.

This clone was counted only a few times. V gene TRBV5-4 combines with J gene TRBJ2-1, with TRBD2 matching 9 bases. This CDR3 is built from 15 residues. The V and J ends lost 1 base and 5 bases, in that order; junction bases with no gene match: 4. CDR1 SGHNT and CDR2 YYREEE come from the germline V gene (reference sequence). The CDR3, as DNA: TGTGCCAGCAGCTTGATAGCGGGAGCGAACAATGAGCAGTTCTTC. Its translation: CASSLIAGANNEQFF. Full variable domain (missing parts from reference TRBV5-4 and TRBJ2-1): ETGVTQSPTHLIKTRGQQVTLRCSSQSGHNTVSWYQQALGQGPQFIFQYYREEENGRGNFPPRFSGLQFPNYSSELNVNALELDDSALYLCASSLIAGANNEQFFGPGTRLTVL.